A single sample gave rise to the 15 T cell receptor beta chains below, sequenced in a study of breast tumors, draining lymph nodes, adjacent tissues. From the multiplex PCR reads, TCRdb called clonotypes with MiXCR, one entry per CDR3 protein. The table shows 84,000 or so distinct CDR3 sequences, with approximately 31% occurring only once. The lymph nodes were axillary draining lymph nodes from breast cancer patients. Source material: axillary lymph node tissue. The receptors here all came from a female donor with breast cancer. Some clones in this sample may be carry-over from other donors' samples.

There are many counts of this clonotype. The rearrangement uses TRBV6-4 and TRBJ1-2, with TRBD1 identical over 7 bases. The trim removed 6 bases at V and 7 bases at J, leaving 11 bases unmatched. Germline V gene sequence: CDR1 MRHNA, CDR2 SNTAGT. The CDR3 sequence is 14 residues long. CDR3 sequence reads: CASSPSTGESGYTF. CDR3 in DNA: TGTGCCAGCAGCCCCTCTACAGGGGAGAGTGGCTACACCTTC.

This clonotype has a count of ten or more. A read error is possible here, since a much larger clone lies one base away. This chain uses TRBV9 with TRBJ2-1, with D possibly being TRBD2 (5 bases). Trimming removed 0 bases from V and 9 bases from J, with 10 bases in between. This CDR3 is 13 amino acids long. Germline loops: CDR1 SGDLS, CDR2 YYNGEE. DNA for the CDR3: TGTGCCAGCAGCGTAGGCGGGTTGAGTGAGCAGTTCTTC. Amino acid sequence: CASSVGGLSEQFF.

Remarks on this clonotype: A read error may account for a junction end that differs from germline. The V gene is TRBV7-9, the J gene TRBJ2-3; 11 bases map to TRBD1. Germline V gives CDR1 SEHNR, CDR2 FQNEAQ (reference sequence). The CDR3 spans 15 residues. For the CDR3, the DNA is TGTGCCAGCAGCGCCGGGACAGGGGGGACAGATACGCTGTATTTT. Residues: CASSAGTGGTDTLYF.

There are many counts of this clonotype. The V call is TRBV6-6, the J call TRBJ1-4; D remains unclear. This CDR3 spans 16 amino acids. Germline V CDR1 and CDR2: MNHNY, SVGAGI (reference sequence). Trimming removed 0 bases at V and 5 bases at J, with 13 bases between. The CDR3 is CASSYSSRTSNEKLFF. As DNA, the CDR3 is TGTGCCAGCAGTTACTCGTCGAGGACTTCCAATGAAAAACTGTTTTTT.

In its sample, this clonotype was seen many times. The chain joins TRBV19 to TRBJ1-2, with D uncertain. The CDR3 contains 12 residues. V lost 7 bases, J lost 8 bases, and 14 bases lay in between. CDR1 LNHDA and CDR2 SQIVND come from the germline V gene (reference sequence). CDR3 region: CASTYGSRGYTF. As DNA, the CDR3 is TGTGCCAGTACATACGGATCCAGAGGCTACACCTTC.

This clonotype was seen a handful of times. J is TRBJ1-1 and V is TRBV12-3 or TRBV12-4; no clear D. Trimming pared 6 bases from V and 3 bases from J, leaving 14 bases between. The CDR3 covers 14 residues. CDR3 protein: CASSPRNHYTEAFF. CDR3 coding DNA: TGTGCCAGCAGCCCCAGAAACCACTACACTGAAGCTTTCTTT.

This clonotype was seen ten or more times. This rearrangement joins TRBV5-1 to TRBJ2-1, with D possibly being TRBD2 (6 bases). The CDR3 consists of 16 residues. Germline V gives CDR1 SGHRS, CDR2 YFSETQ. V was clipped by 0 bases and J by 3 bases, with 13 bases between them. This chain's CDR3 is CASSLAVGSGYNEQFF. CDR3 nucleotide sequence: TGCGCCAGCAGCTTGGCGGTCGGGAGTGGCTACAATGAGCAGTTCTTC. The variable domain in full, with the rest retrieved from reference TRBV5-1 and TRBJ2-1, is KAGVTQTPRYLIKTRGQQVTLSCSPISGHRSVSWYQQTPGQGLQFLFEYFSETQRNKGNFPGRFSGRQFSNSRSEMNVSTLELGDSALYLCASSLAVGSGYNEQFFGPGTRLTVL.

This clonotype was recorded many times. The chain combines TRBV9 with TRBJ2-7; the D gene is possibly TRBD2 (5 bases). The CDR3 has 12 amino acids. Germline lookup yields CDR1 SGDLS and CDR2 YYNGEE. V lost 4 bases, J lost 4 bases, and 9 bases lay in between. CDR3 sequence reads: CASSPRGYEQYF. The CDR3 coding sequence is TGTGCCAGCAGCCCACGGGGTTACGAGCAGTACTTC.

This clonotype was detected ten times or more. The rearrangement links TRBV6-5 to TRBJ2-3; D may match TRBD1 or TRBD2 (5 bases each). The CDR3 consists of 14 residues. Trimming took 4 bases from V and 6 from J, leaving 14 bases between them. Germline V gene data show CDR1 as MNHEY and CDR2 as SVGAGI. The CDR3 loop reads CASSSGRLADTQYF. CDR3 nucleotide sequence: TGTGCCAGCAGTTCGGGGCGGCTGGCGGATACGCAGTATTTT.

This clonotype was seen at least ten times. The chain employs TRBV4-3 and TRBJ2-2, with unresolved D. The CDR3 spans 18 residues. Germline-derived CDR1 and CDR2 are LGHNA and YSLEER. Trimming removed 1 base at V and 0 bases at J, with 15 bases between. Here the CDR3 reads CASSQVAGAGPNTGELFF. The CDR3 DNA follows: TGCGCCAGCAGCCAAGTTGCAGGAGCAGGACCGAACACCGGGGAGCTGTTTTTT.

This clonotype showed up many times. This chain connects TRBV2 to TRBJ1-6; D unresolved. Per germline, CDR1 SNHLY and CDR2 FYNNEI. V was pared by 3 bases and J by 5 bases, with 8 bases between. The length of the CDR3 is 14 residues. The CDR3 spells CASSDGRNNSPLHF. Here the CDR3 DNA reads TGTGCCAGCAGTGATGGCAGAAATAATTCACCCCTCCACTTT.

The V call is TRBV9, the J call TRBJ2-3; TRBD1 agrees at 7 bases. Germline V gene data show CDR1 as SGDLS and CDR2 as YYNGEE. The CDR3 consists of 16 residues. Germline trimming cut 4 bases from V and 1 base from J; bases unmatched to any gene: 9. CDR3 protein: CASSPRGTDRTDTQYF. The DNA of the CDR3 is TGTGCCAGCAGCCCCCGAGGGACAGACCGCACAGATACGCAGTATTTT.

This clonotype was counted ten times or more. The chain couples TRBV27 to TRBJ2-7, with 7 bases aligning to TRBD2. The CDR3 consists of 15 residues. Germline trimming cut 4 bases from V and 4 bases from J; bases unmatched to any gene: 10. The V gene's germline CDR1 is MNHEY and CDR2 SMNVEV (reference sequence). The CDR3 DNA follows: TGTGCCAGCAGTTCCAGGGCGGGAGCCCTTTACGAGCAGTACTTC. Translating gives CASSSRAGALYEQYF.

This clonotype was observed many times. The V and J genes are TRBV19 and TRBJ1-6; 9 bases line up with TRBD1. The ends lost 10 bases at V and 10 bases at J; junction bases unmatched: 8. CDR3 length: 13 residues. Germline-derived CDR1 and CDR2 are LNHDA and SQIVND (reference sequence). Here the CDR3 DNA reads TGTGCCACCCGGACAGGGGTCAGGTCACCCCTCCACTTT. Translation: CATRTGVRSPLHF.

This clonotype occurred a few times. The CDR3 spells CASSPLGRQGAWNTEAFF. The CDR3 region has the DNA TGTGCCAGCAGCCCGTTAGGCCGACAGGGGGCGTGGAACACTGAAGCTTTCTTT. V usage is TRBV4-2 and J usage is TRBJ1-1, with 10 bases that match TRBD1. Germline-derived CDR1 and CDR2 are LGHNA and YNFKEQ. The CDR3 contains 18 residues. With V trimmed by 4 bases and J by 1 base, 12 bases remained unmatched.